This T cell receptor beta chain was documented in a study of cytomegalovirus exposure and HLA in healthy donors. The PCR made use of 60 Vbeta and 13 Jbeta primers. Data came from immunoSEQ multiplex PCR; TCRdb stores just in-frame clones and leaves some out. The profile covers under 150,000 clones, with about three quarters appearing a single time and about 1.5% taken by the ten largest. Broader study findings: As a later analysis showed, a missense DCLRE1C variant was linked to trimming of TCR beta V- and J-genes. Further analysis, carried out later, found HLA-associated TCR beta chains more clonally expanded than equally common other chains. TCR beta V segments were, for the most part, productive about 87% or about 30% of the time in an earlier analysis.

To note about this clone: What it binds is not known.

Germline V gene data show CDR1 as SQVTM and CDR2 as ANQGSEA. This CDR3 is built from 13 residues. With 5 bases removed from V and 3 bases from J, the gap between germline ends came to 13 bases. The specimen sequenced was PBMCs. The receptor's source is a woman aged 18-30 years in good health and CMV-seronegative. The rearrangement uses TRBV29-1 and TRBJ2-5; D not certain. For the CDR3, the DNA is TGCAGCGTTCGGGTGAGCGCTAAAGAGACCCAGTACTTC. Translation: CSVRVSAKETQYF.